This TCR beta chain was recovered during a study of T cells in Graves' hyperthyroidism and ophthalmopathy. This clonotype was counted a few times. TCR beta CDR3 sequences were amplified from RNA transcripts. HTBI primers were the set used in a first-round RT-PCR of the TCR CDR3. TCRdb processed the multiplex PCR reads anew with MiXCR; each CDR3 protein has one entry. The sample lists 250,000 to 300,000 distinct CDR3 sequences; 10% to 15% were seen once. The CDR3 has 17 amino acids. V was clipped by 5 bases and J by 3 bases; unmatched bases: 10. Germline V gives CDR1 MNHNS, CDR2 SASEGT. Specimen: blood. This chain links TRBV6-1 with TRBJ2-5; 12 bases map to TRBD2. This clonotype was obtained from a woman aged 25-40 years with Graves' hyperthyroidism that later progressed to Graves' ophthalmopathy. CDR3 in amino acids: CASSYSSSGRAEETQYF. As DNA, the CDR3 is TGTGCCAGCAGTTACTCCTCTAGCGGGAGGGCCGAAGAGACCCAGTACTTC.